The 20 T cell receptor beta chains below all came from one sample that was sequenced in a study of cytomegalovirus exposure and HLA in healthy donors. This table comes from immunoSEQ multiplex PCR, and its TCRdb copy is limited to in-frame clones, with some not included. The table records tens of thousands of clones, roughly 89% of them present only once. Input material: PBMCs. These receptor sequences come from a young woman in good health and CMV-seropositive.

The chain couples TRBV4-1 to TRBJ2-7, with D possibly matching TRBD2 (5 bases). Germline CDR1 reads MGHRA; CDR2 reads YSYEKL. Deletions cut 5 bases from V and 3 bases from J, with 11 bases between. The CDR3 loop spans 13 amino acids. CDR3 residues: CASSKVGSYEQYF. In DNA form, the CDR3 reads TGCGCCAGCAGCAAGGTAGGGAGCTACGAGCAGTACTTC.

This chain uses TRBV13 with TRBJ2-5, with D possibly TRBD2 on 7 matching bases. V gave up 5 bases and J gave up 3 bases, with 13 bases separating them. This CDR3 has 14 amino acids. CDR1 and CDR2 from the germline V gene are PRHDT and FYEKMQ (reference sequence). CDR3 coding DNA: TGTGCCAGCAGCCCGAGGGGGAGGGAAGAGACCCAGTACTTC. This translates into CASSPRGREETQYF.

CDR3 loop: CAWSVGTGAGNTIYF. The CDR3, as DNA: TGTGCCTGGAGTGTGGGGACAGGGGCTGGAAACACCATATATTTT. The rearrangement joins TRBV30 to TRBJ1-3; 10 nucleotides match TRBD1. Germline CDR1 and CDR2: GTSNPN and SVGIG (reference sequence). J was trimmed by 2 bases and V by 0 bases; bases with no gene match: 1. There are 15 residues in the CDR3.

V gene TRBV14 combines with J gene TRBJ1-2, with TRBD1 matching over 8 bases. V shed 4 bases and J 2 bases; nucleotides not matched to a gene: 6. The CDR3 extends over 15 amino acids. Germline CDR1 SGHDN, CDR2 FVKESK. CDR3 protein: CASSPYDRGNYGYTF. Here the CDR3 DNA reads TGTGCCAGCAGCCCATACGACAGGGGAAACTATGGCTACACCTTC. Combining the CDR3 with reference TRBV14 and TRBJ1-2 gives the whole variable domain EAGVTQFPSHSVIEKGQTVTLRCDPISGHDNLYWYRRVMGKEIKFLLHFVKESKQDESGMPNNRFLAERTGGTYSTLKVQPAELEDSGVYFCASSPYDRGNYGYTFGSGTRLTVV.

This chain joins TRBV30 and TRBJ1-4, with TRBD1 identical over 10 bases. After removal of 0 bases from V and 8 bases from J, the junction contained 9 bases not matched to a gene. Per germline, CDR1 GTSNPN and CDR2 SVGIG (reference sequence). The CDR3 sequence is 16 residues long. The CDR3 DNA reads TGTGCCTGGAGTGTACATCCGGGACAGGGGTGGGAAAAACTGTTTTTT. It yields the protein CAWSVHPGQGWEKLFF. The full variable domain, its missing parts supplied by reference TRBV30 and TRBJ1-4, is SQTIHQWPATLVQPVGSPLSLECTVEGTSNPNLYWYRQAAGRGLQLLFYSVGIGQISSEVPQNLSASRPQDRQFILSSKKLLLSDSGFYLCAWSVHPGQGWEKLFFGSGTQLSVL.

The rearrangement uses TRBV6-1 and TRBJ2-1, with 7 positions matching TRBD1. The V and J ends lost 2 bases and 4 bases, in that order; junction bases with no gene match: 8. Germline V lookup: CDR1 MNHNS, CDR2 SASEGT. The CDR3 totals 16 residues. The CDR3 spells CASSEYLQGLYNEQFF. The CDR3 nucleotides read TGTGCCAGCAGTGAATATTTACAGGGGTTATACAATGAGCAGTTCTTC.

V and J are TRBV30 and TRBJ2-1; D unclear. The CDR3 runs to 11 residues. Trimming cost V 2 bases and J 8 bases, with 7 bases left between them. Per germline, CDR1 GTSNPN and CDR2 SVGIG (reference sequence). CDR3 region: CAWSSRDEQFF. The CDR3 bases are TGTGCCTGGAGTTCGAGAGATGAGCAGTTCTTC.

This rearrangement joins TRBV5-4 to TRBJ2-2, with D perhaps TRBD1 (5 bases). Trimming cost V 7 bases and J 1 base, with 8 bases left between them. There are 13 residues in the CDR3. CDR1 and CDR2 (germline): SGHNT, YYREEE (reference sequence). CDR3 protein: CASVGQNTGELFF. The DNA of the CDR3 is TGTGCCAGCGTAGGACAGAACACCGGGGAGCTGTTTTTT.

The chain couples TRBV2 to TRBJ2-2; 10 bases agree with TRBD1. The V gene's germline CDR1 is SNHLY and CDR2 FYNNEI. V gave up 9 bases and J gave up 3 bases; unmatched junction bases: 7. The CDR3 length is 15 residues. CDR3 region: CARNLGTGDTGELFF. CDR3 in DNA: TGTGCCAGGAACCTCGGGACAGGGGACACCGGGGAGCTGTTTTTT.

V and J are TRBV11-2 and TRBJ1-2; weak D call: TRBD1 (6 bases). The germline V gene encodes CDR1 SGHAT and CDR2 FQNNGV. This CDR3 has 14 amino acids. The V end was cut by 0 bases, the J end by 7 bases, with 12 bases between. CDR3 nucleotides: TGTGCCAGCAGCTTAGATGGGGGGGGCGGTGGCTACACCTTC. This codes for CASSLDGGGGGYTF.

The chain links TRBV4-3 to TRBJ2-4; TRBD2 is a possible D gene (6 bases). Germline V gene sequence: CDR1 LGHNA, CDR2 YSLEER. The CDR3 loop spans 17 amino acids. The V end lost 0 bases, the J end lost 0 bases, and 12 bases lay between the germline ends. CDR3 in amino acids: CASSQDSGGLAKNIQYF. The CDR3 nucleotides are TGCGCCAGCAGCCAAGATTCCGGGGGTTTAGCCAAAAACATTCAGTACTTC.

With respect to this clone: A junction end diverges from the germline sequence, so it may reflect a read error. CDR3 region: CASSSRIPGVKIF. The CDR3 bases are TGTGCCAGTAGTTCACGCATCCCTGGAGTCAAGATCTTC. This chain uses TRBV19 with TRBJ2-1; D is unresolved. The CDR3 extends over 13 amino acids. Germline CDR1 and CDR2: LNHDA and SQIVND (reference sequence).

This chain links TRBV6-1 with TRBJ2-7, with D unresolved. This CDR3 contains 11 residues. Germline lookup yields CDR1 MNHNS and CDR2 SASEGT. Between the trimmed V and J ends, which lost 4 bases and 6 bases, there was a span of 7 bases. As DNA, the CDR3 is TGTGCCAGCAGTGGACTCCGCGAGCAGTACTTC. It is translated as CASSGLREQYF.

This sequence joins TRBV5-1 and TRBJ2-2, with 9 bases lining up with TRBD1. CDR3 length: 15 residues. The J segment lost 5 bases and the V segment lost 2 bases, leaving 4 bases of the junction unmatched. The germline V gene encodes CDR1 SGHRS and CDR2 YFSETQ. In DNA, the CDR3 is TGCGCCAGCAGCTTCGACAGGGGGATGACCGGGGAGCTGTTTTTT. It translates to CASSFDRGMTGELFF.

This chain joins TRBV11-2 and TRBJ2-7; D ambiguous. The V and J ends lost 7 bases and 2 bases respectively, with 6 bases between them. The CDR3 covers 11 residues. Germline-derived CDR1 and CDR2 are SGHAT and FQNNGV. As DNA, the CDR3 is TGTGCCAGCACGGGTACCTACGAGCAGTACTTC. Protein product: CASTGTYEQYF.

The rearrangement joins TRBV7-6 to TRBJ2-7; TRBD1 agrees at 9 bases. Germline trimming cut 5 bases from V and 3 bases from J; bases unmatched to any gene: 8. The CDR3 is made up of 15 amino acids. Germline CDR1 SGHVS, CDR2 FNYEAQ. CDR3 region: CASSPGTGFDYEQYF. In DNA form, the CDR3 reads TGTGCCAGCAGCCCCGGGACAGGGTTCGACTACGAGCAGTACTTC.

The V and J genes are TRBV9 and TRBJ2-1; D perhaps matches TRBD2 (6 bases). Germline V lookup: CDR1 SGDLS, CDR2 YYNGEE. Trimming shortened V by 0 bases and J by 4 bases, and 14 bases separated the two germline ends. CDR3 length equals 16 residues. CDR3 DNA sequence: TGTGCCAGCAGCGTAGGCGGGGACGGAATATACAATGAGCAGTTCTTC. This encodes CASSVGGDGIYNEQFF.

This chain joins TRBV6-1 and TRBJ1-5; D ambiguous. Germline V CDR1 and CDR2: MNHNS, SASEGT. Trimming took 10 bases from V and 5 from J, leaving 15 bases between them. The CDR3 consists of 13 residues. The CDR3 is CATAVRYDQPQHF. The DNA for the CDR3 is TGTGCCACCGCTGTCAGGTATGATCAGCCCCAGCATTTT.

J is TRBJ2-7 and V is TRBV6-5; 9 bases match TRBD1. The germline gives CDR1 MNHEY, CDR2 SVGAGI. Unmatched junction bases numbered 8, after V lost 7 bases and J lost 1 base. The CDR3 has 15 residues. As DNA, the CDR3 is TGTGCCAGCACCCGGGGCGGACAGGGGTCCTACGAGCAGTACTTC. Its protein product is CASTRGGQGSYEQYF.

The chain couples TRBV19 to TRBJ2-7, with a weak D call TRBD2 (5 bases). The CDR3 is 15 residues long. CDR1 is LNHDA, CDR2 SQIVND, per germline (reference sequence). V lost 5 bases and J 1 base, leaving 15 bases between the germline ends. CDR3 sequence (DNA): TGTGCCAGTAGTTGGGTAGCGCAGGAGTCCTACGAGCAGTACTTC. Encoded protein: CASSWVAQESYEQYF.